Following are 17 T cell receptor beta chains from one sample sequenced in a study of cytomegalovirus exposure and HLA in healthy donors. The PCR used 60 Vbeta and 13 Jbeta primers. Sequencing used immunoSEQ multiplex PCR; TCRdb keeps in-frame clones, though not all of them. The data contain about 210,000 clones, approximately 86% of them singletons. The material sequenced was PBMCs. These receptors were obtained from a woman under 40 in good health and CMV-seronegative.

The rearrangement links TRBV7-2 to TRBJ2-3; D call uncertain. Per the germline V gene, CDR1 is SGHTA and CDR2 is FQGNSA. V was clipped by 1 base and J by 3 bases, with 5 bases between them. The CDR3 is 13 residues long. The CDR3 loop reads CASSLEQTDTQYF. The CDR3 DNA follows: TGTGCCAGCAGCTTAGAACAGACAGATACGCAGTATTTT.

V usage is TRBV5-1 and J usage is TRBJ2-3; D perhaps matches TRBD2 (6 bases). The CDR3 is made up of 14 amino acids. Germline values: CDR1 SGHRS, CDR2 YFSETQ. The V and J ends lost 5 bases and 1 base respectively, with 11 bases between them. CDR3 region: CASRTGTGTDTQYF. CDR3 DNA: TGCGCCAGCAGGACCGGGACTGGCACAGATACGCAGTATTTT.

The CDR3 loop reads CASSMGPLYEQYF. In DNA form, the CDR3 reads TGTGCCAGCAGTATGGGGCCTCTATACGAGCAGTACTTC. The V and J genes are TRBV27 and TRBJ2-7, with a possible D match to TRBD1 (5 bases). V shed 5 bases and J shed 4 bases, with 12 bases lying between them. The CDR3 extends over 13 amino acids. Germline V gene lookup returns CDR1 MNHEY and CDR2 SMNVEV (reference sequence).

The V and J genes are TRBV7-2 and TRBJ1-1, with D unclear. Trimming removed 1 base at V and 2 bases at J, with 5 bases between. Germline-derived CDR1 and CDR2 are SGHTA and FQGNSA. This CDR3 has 13 residues. The CDR3 reads CASSLGANTEAFF. DNA for the CDR3: TGTGCCAGCAGCTTAGGGGCCAACACTGAAGCTTTCTTT.

The gene calls are TRBV28 and TRBJ2-5; D gene uncertain. The CDR3 spans 14 residues. V was pared by 4 bases and J by 1 base, with 10 bases between. The germline gives CDR1 MDHEN, CDR2 SYDVKM. DNA of the CDR3: TGTGCCAGCAGTTACCTAGAGGTCCAAGAGACCCAGTACTTC. Translating it yields CASSYLEVQETQYF.

This chain joins TRBV7-3 and TRBJ2-1; 9 nucleotides match TRBD1. Germline CDR1 reads SGHTA; CDR2 reads FQGTGA. Trimming at V came to 5 bases and at J to 6 bases, leaving 8 bases not matched to a gene. The CDR3 covers 15 residues. The DNA of the CDR3 is TGTGCCAGCAGCCAGGGGGGACAGGGTATCAATGAGCAGTTCTTC. It encodes CASSQGGQGINEQFF.

The rearrangement links TRBV5-6 to TRBJ2-7; no reliable D call. V lost 2 bases to trimming and J lost 2 bases, with 8 bases between them. The CDR3 runs 13 residues. From germline, CDR1 is SGHDT and CDR2 YYEEEE. CDR3 sequence reads: CASSLVLAYEQYF. CDR3 DNA sequence: TGTGCCAGCAGCTTAGTGCTAGCCTACGAGCAGTACTTC.

This clone was counted a few times. The chain is built from TRBV7-6 and TRBJ2-7; 8 bases align to TRBD1. This CDR3 is 14 amino acids long. Germline trimming cut 4 bases from V and 2 bases from J; bases unmatched to any gene: 4. Germline V CDR1 and CDR2: SGHVS, FNYEAQ. Written as DNA, the CDR3 is TGTGCCAGCAGCTCCGGGACAGGCACCTACGAGCAGTACTTC. Its protein is CASSSGTGTYEQYF.

On this clone itself: The junction differs from germline at one of its ends, possibly a read error. The chain links TRBV7-7 to TRBJ2-2; D possibly corresponds to TRBD1 (6 bases). The CDR3 has 16 residues. Germline V lookup: CDR1 SSHAT, CDR2 FNYEAQ (reference sequence). CDR3 loop: CASSSRTVANTGELFF. In DNA form, the CDR3 reads TGTGCTAGCAGCTCGAGGACAGTAGCGAACACCGGGGAGCTGTTTTTT.

The chain is built from TRBV19 and TRBJ1-1, with D uncertain. This CDR3 has 16 amino acids. V gave up 3 bases and J gave up 1 base, with 15 bases separating them. Germline CDR1 is LNHDA and CDR2 is SQIVND (reference sequence). The CDR3 DNA reads TGTGCCAGTAGTATTGGAAGGAACAGACCGAACACTGAAGCTTTCTTT. Translating it yields CASSIGRNRPNTEAFF.

This clone has a single count. The chain is built from TRBV7-9 and TRBJ1-1, with TRBD1 matching over 7 bases. Germline V lookup: CDR1 SEHNR, CDR2 FQNEAQ (reference sequence). This CDR3 has 15 amino acids. V gave up 5 bases and J gave up 5 bases; unmatched junction bases: 11. CDR3 bases: TGTGCCAGCAGCCAGGGGGACGCAGGGGGAACTGAAGCTTTCTTT. Its translation is CASSQGDAGGTEAFF.

The chain couples TRBV27 to TRBJ1-1; D remains ambiguous. The CDR3 totals 14 residues. CDR1 is MNHEY, CDR2 SMNVEV, per germline (reference sequence). Trimming took 5 bases from V and 5 from J, leaving 15 bases between them. The CDR3 here is CASSVQAGGTEAFF. The CDR3 DNA reads TGTGCCAGCAGTGTCCAGGCAGGTGGGACTGAAGCTTTCTTT.

This chain uses TRBV7-9 with TRBJ2-7; D perhaps matches TRBD1 (6 bases). Germline CDR1 and CDR2: SEHNR and FQNEAQ (reference sequence). This CDR3 comprises 16 residues. With 6 bases removed from V and 0 bases from J, the gap between germline ends came to 18 bases. The CDR3: CASSLSRGLSSYEQYF. The CDR3 DNA reads as TGTGCCAGCAGTTTGAGCAGGGGTTTGAGCTCCTACGAGCAGTACTTC.

The V gene is TRBV6-1, the J gene TRBJ2-2; weak D call: TRBD2 (6 bases). The ends were cut back, 10 bases at V and 7 bases at J, with 16 bases in the middle. The CDR3 sequence is 13 residues long. The germline CDR1 and CDR2 sequences are MNHNS and SASEGT. The CDR3 reads CATAGLGGGELFF. In DNA, the CDR3 is TGTGCCACCGCGGGACTGGGGGGCGGGGAGCTGTTTTTT.

This clone was counted between two and nine times. The rearrangement joins TRBV18 to TRBJ2-5, with TRBD2 matching over 11 bases. V gave up 3 bases and J gave up 0 bases; unmatched junction bases: 6. The CDR3 is 17 amino acids. Germline lookup yields CDR1 KGHSH and CDR2 LQKENI. CDR3 amino acids: CASSPITSGRYQETQYF. The CDR3 nucleotides read TGTGCCAGCTCACCGATAACTAGCGGGAGATACCAAGAGACCCAGTACTTC.

This clone appeared once. The rearrangement joins TRBV7-3 to TRBJ2-5, with unresolved D. Germline CDR1 reads SGHTA; CDR2 reads FQGTGA. V dropped 0 bases and J dropped 11 bases, with 19 bases sitting between them. The CDR3 has 15 residues. This chain's CDR3 is CASSLTPDSHGEQYF. As DNA, the CDR3 is TGTGCCAGCAGCTTAACCCCCGACTCTCACGGTGAGCAGTACTTC.

The V gene is TRBV7-9, the J gene TRBJ2-7, with TRBD2 identical over 7 bases. The CDR3 contains 17 residues. Germline lookup yields CDR1 SEHNR and CDR2 FQNEAQ (reference sequence). V was pared by 5 bases and J by 0 bases, with 13 bases of the junction left unmatched. The CDR3 region is CASSATGGGSLSYEQYF. The CDR3 bases are TGTGCCAGCAGCGCAACAGGCGGCGGGAGCCTCTCCTACGAGCAGTACTTC.